These T cell receptor beta chains were read from a single sample in a study of T cells in Graves' hyperthyroidism and ophthalmopathy. TCRdb processed the multiplex PCR reads anew with MiXCR; each CDR3 protein has one entry. The table has around 500,000 distinct CDR3 sequences, 22% seen once; the top ten hold about half. The sample was blood. The receptors here all came from a woman aged 70-85 years with Graves' ophthalmopathy. CDR3s include the opening cysteine and the closing phenylalanine or tryptophan. The D gene is left open where the match is weak. The listing skips clone size in some rows; elsewhere it reads once, few, many or a size class.

abundance,v_gene,d_gene,j_gene,CDR3nt,CDR3aa
NA,TRBV29-1,NA,TRBJ1-2,TGCAGCGTTAAAACGTACGGGTTTGGTGGCTACACCTTC,CSVKTYGFGGYTF
many,TRBV11-2,NA,TRBJ2-7,TGTGCCAGCACCGTGAACCCCGGCTACGAGCAGTACTTC,CASTVNPGYEQYF
NA,TRBV12-5,TRBD1,TRBJ2-7,TGTGCTAGTGGTTTGGGGGACAGATACGAGCAGTACTTC,CASGLGDRYEQYF
few,TRBV3-1,NA,TRBJ1-3,TGTGCCAGCGCGGGAGTGGGGCAAGGAAACACCATATATTTT,CASAGVGQGNTIYF
NA,TRBV3-1,NA,TRBJ2-7,TGTGCCAGCTCACCCGTACAGGCGATACGCTACGAGCAGTACTTC,CASSPVQAIRYEQYF
few,TRBV5-1,NA,TRBJ2-7,TGCGCCAGCAGCTCTGGGCTCCCCGAGCAGTACTTC,CASSSGLPEQYF
NA,TRBV5-1,NA,TRBJ1-4,TGCGCCAGCAGCTTGTCTGGGGGCGGTAATGAAAAACTGTTTTTT,CASSLSGGGNEKLFF
NA,TRBV7-2,TRBD2,TRBJ2-7,TGTGCCAGCAGCTTAGGAGCAGCGGGAGGCTCCTACGAGCAGTACTTC,CASSLGAAGGSYEQYF
few,TRBV24-1,NA,TRBJ2-5,TGTGCCACCAGTGAGCCGGGCCCCACGGGGACCCAGTACTTC,CATSEPGPTGTQYF
few,TRBV10-3,NA,TRBJ2-1,TGTGCCATCGGTGATAGCAATGAGCAGTTCTTC,CAIGDSNEQFF
many,TRBV7-2,NA,TRBJ1-1,TGTGTCGAATACGTGACCACTGAAGCTTTCTTT,CVEYVTTEAFF
few,TRBV5-1,NA,TRBJ2-2,TGCGCCAGCAGCTTGGTTCGGACGAACACCGGGGAGCTGTTTTTT,CASSLVRTNTGELFF
few,TRBV2,NA,TRBJ2-1,TGTGCCAGCCGCCCCGAACAGGGGTGGTCGGGCGGGAGAATCAGTGAGCAGTTCTTC,CASRPEQGWSGGRISEQFF
few,TRBV19,NA,TRBJ2-1,TGTGCCAGTAGTATGGTGCGTTCGAATGAGCAGTTCTTC,CASSMVRSNEQFF
few,TRBV3-1,TRBD2,TRBJ2-1,TGTGCCAGCAGCCAGACTCCGGGACTAGCGGGTTTCAATGAGCAGTTCTTC,CASSQTPGLAGFNEQFF
few,TRBV19,TRBD1,TRBJ1-1,TGTGCCAGTGGACAGGGGTTGTTGGGCACTGAAGCTTTCTTT,CASGQGLLGTEAFF
few,TRBV18,NA,TRBJ2-7,TGTGCCAGCTCACCACCCGGACAGAGCTCCTACGAGCAGTACTTC,CASSPPGQSSYEQYF
many,TRBV6-1,NA,TRBJ2-1,TGTGCCAGCAGTCTTATGGGGGACGTCTACAATGAGCAGTTCTTC,CASSLMGDVYNEQFF
many,TRBV6-1,NA,TRBJ2-7,TGTGCCAGCAGTGGCCGATCAGGGGCGAGGCACGAGCAGTACTTC,CASSGRSGARHEQYF
few,TRBV5-1,TRBD1,TRBJ1-2,TGCGCCAGCAGCAAGGGACAGGAGCTCTATGGCTACACCTTC,CASSKGQELYGYTF
many,TRBV12-3/TRBV12-4,TRBD2,TRBJ2-1,TGTGCCAGCCGAAAATCCGGGACTAGAATAGGTGAGCAGTTCTTC,CASRKSGTRIGEQFF
NA,TRBV10-1,NA,TRBJ2-7,TGCGCCAGCAGTGACCCGAACCAGGGCTACGAGCAGTACTTC,CASSDPNQGYEQYF
many,TRBV12-3/TRBV12-4,NA,TRBJ1-1,TGTGCCAGCAGTTCCGGGGGGGTTAGGAACACTGAAGCTTTCTTT,CASSSGGVRNTEAFF
few,TRBV30,TRBD1,TRBJ2-7,TGTGCCTGCCAAAGCGGAACAGGGGGAATGTACGAGCAGTACTTC,CACQSGTGGMYEQYF
few,TRBV4-1,NA,TRBJ2-7,TGCGCCAGCAGCCAAGTTCCTAGCAGAAGCCACGAGCAGTACTTC,CASSQVPSRSHEQYF
once,TRBV19,NA,TRBJ1-3,TGTGCCAGTAGTCCCGAGTTTGGAAACACCATATATTTT,CASSPEFGNTIYF
NA,TRBV5-1,NA,TRBJ1-4,TGCGCCAGCAGCTTCGAGTTCGATCGTGAAAAACTGTTTTTT,CASSFEFDREKLFF
few,TRBV5-1,TRBD2,TRBJ2-7,TGCGCCAGCAGCTTGGGCGGGGAGGGCCACGAGCAGTACTTC,CASSLGGEGHEQYF
NA,TRBV5-1,TRBD1,TRBJ2-5,TGCGCCAGCAGCCTAAATACAGGGGACCAAGAGACCCAGTACTTC,CASSLNTGDQETQYF
NA,TRBV7-7,TRBD2,TRBJ2-1,TGTGCTAGCAGCGAGGGACTAGCGGAAGGAAATGAGCAGTTCTTC,CASSEGLAEGNEQFF
many,TRBV3-1,TRBD1,TRBJ1-2,TGTGCCAGCAGCCACGGACAGGTCTATGGCTACACCTTC,CASSHGQVYGYTF
many,TRBV7-9,TRBD2,TRBJ2-1,TGTGCCAGCAGCTTCGTGACTAGCGGCAATGAGCAGTTCTTC,CASSFVTSGNEQFF
NA,TRBV5-1,TRBD2,TRBJ2-7,TGCGCCAGCAGCTTGTTAACTAGCGGAACCTACGAGCAGTACTTC,CASSLLTSGTYEQYF
few,TRBV20-1,NA,TRBJ1-1,TGCAGTGCTAGTTCCGCGATGAACACTGAAGCTTTCTTT,CSASSAMNTEAFF
few,TRBV5-1,TRBD2,TRBJ2-7,TGCGCCAGCAGCACGGGGCCAGCGGGACCCTACGAGCAGTACTTC,CASSTGPAGPYEQYF
NA,TRBV11-1,TRBD1,TRBJ2-3,TGTGCCAGCAGCTCCAAGAACAGGGGAACAGATACGCAGTATTTT,CASSSKNRGTDTQYF
NA,TRBV28,TRBD1,TRBJ1-1,TGTGCCAGCAGTCCGGGACAGGTGACTGAAGCTTTCTTT,CASSPGQVTEAFF
few,TRBV10-3,NA,TRBJ2-7,TGTGCCATCATGGACCAGGGTATGGCCTACGAGCAGTACTTC,CAIMDQGMAYEQYF
few,TRBV20-1,NA,TRBJ1-2,TGCAGTGCTTCGGAGCTGCCATTAGGCTACACCTTC,CSASELPLGYTF
NA,TRBV30,TRBD2,TRBJ2-5,TGTGCCTGGAGTATGGGGGGGGGAGAGACCCAGTACTTC,CAWSMGGGETQYF
NA,TRBV9,TRBD1,TRBJ1-2,TGTGCCAGCAGCACCCCACAGGGGGCTGGCTATGGCTACACCTTC,CASSTPQGAGYGYTF
NA,TRBV15,NA,TRBJ2-1,TGTGCCACCAGCAGAGGAGGGCTTAATGAGCAGTTCTTC,CATSRGGLNEQFF
NA,TRBV7-6,TRBD1,TRBJ2-3,TGTGCCAGCAGCCCGCAGGGGGCTATCGGCACAGATACGCAGTATTTT,CASSPQGAIGTDTQYF
few,TRBV27,NA,TRBJ2-7,TGTGCCAGCAGTTTCAGGGGAGAATACGAGCAGTACTTC,CASSFRGEYEQYF
NA,TRBV27,TRBD1,TRBJ2-7,TGTGCCAGCAGTCCGCAAGCCGGGACAGGGGGCAGGGAGCAGTACTTC,CASSPQAGTGGREQYF
NA,TRBV30,NA,TRBJ1-1,TGTGCCTGGGTGGCAGGGTACATGAACACTGAAGCTTTCTTT,CAWVAGYMNTEAFF
NA,TRBV24-1,NA,TRBJ2-2,TGTGCCACCAGTGATAGTCTAGCCGTCGGGGAGCTGTTTTTT,CATSDSLAVGELFF
few,TRBV10-3,TRBD1,TRBJ2-3,TGTGCCATCAGTGCTAAGTCGACAGGGGGTGAGACAGATACGCAGTATTTT,CAISAKSTGGETDTQYF
once,TRBV7-9,TRBD2,TRBJ2-1,TGCGCCAGCAGCCCACGGGGTAGCGGGATATATGAGCAGTTCTTC,CASSPRGSGIYEQFF
few,TRBV13,TRBD1,TRBJ2-1,TGTGCCAGCGGCCTCCGGGACAGGGGAATTGATGAGCAGTTCTTC,CASGLRDRGIDEQFF
many,TRBV28,NA,TRBJ1-1,TGTGCCAGCACTCCTAGCGGCGGGTCCGCTGAAGCTTTCTTT,CASTPSGGSAEAFF
NA,TRBV6-1,NA,TRBJ2-5,TGTGCCAGCAGACTCACTCTAGCGCCGGGGCGGACCCAGTACTTC,CASRLTLAPGRTQYF
few,TRBV19,NA,TRBJ2-7,TGTGCCAGTAGTTACACAGGGGGGGGCGGCTACGAGCAGTACTTC,CASSYTGGGGYEQYF
NA,TRBV19,NA,TRBJ2-7,TGTGCCAGTAGTATAGCCGTCAGGAACTACGAGCAGTACTTC,CASSIAVRNYEQYF
NA,TRBV19,NA,TRBJ2-7,TGTGCCAGTAGCTTCGGGGTCGGGACCCACCAAGGATACGAGCAGTACTTC,CASSFGVGTHQGYEQYF
few,TRBV7-9,NA,TRBJ2-5,TGTGCCAGCAGCTTAGGTACCCCGGAGGGAGAGACCCAGTACTTC,CASSLGTPEGETQYF
NA,TRBV10-3,NA,TRBJ2-3,TGTGCCATCGGGCTAGGGACGCACACAGATACGCAGTATTTT,CAIGLGTHTDTQYF
NA,TRBV6-1,NA,TRBJ2-2,TGTGCCAGCAGAAGGACGGTGAACACCGGGGAGCTGTTTTTT,CASRRTVNTGELFF
NA,TRBV10-3,TRBD2,TRBJ2-5,TGTGCCATCAGGCAGGCAGGGGCGGGAGGGGAGACCCAGTACTTC,CAIRQAGAGGETQYF